The entry below gives a single T cell receptor (beta chain) sequence along with its context. Its antigen remains unidentified. Generated by immunoSEQ multiplex PCR, the TCRdb table keeps only in-frame clones and is missing some. The repertoire holds 75,000 or so clones, with under 95% as singletons. These data belong to a study of T cell responses to AZD1222 COVID-19 vaccine. Whole-study results and caveats: Repertoire sampling was restricted to post-peak T cell response timepoints.

Germline CDR1 and CDR2: MNHEY and SVGEGT. Trimming removed 4 bases at V and 3 bases at J, with 15 bases between. The CDR3 loop spans 15 amino acids. The TCR comes from an adult who received the AZD1222 COVID-19 vaccine. The sample was peripheral blood, taken 28 days after the second AZD1222 dose. The V gene is TRBV6-2 or TRBV6-3, the J gene TRBJ1-1; D remains unclear. The CDR3 here is CASSLDGISDTEAFF. The CDR3 region has the DNA TGTGCCAGCAGTTTGGACGGGATTTCGGACACTGAAGCTTTCTTT.